This TCR beta chain was sequenced for a study of OX40 agonist ivuxolimab in advanced cancers. Notes on the study in general: Averaging showed that CD8+ T cells had more expanded clones than CD4+ did.

In the case of this clone: Its antigen is still unknown.

Repertoires were generated with immunoSEQ multiplex PCR, while TCRdb's copy carries only in-frame clones and drops some. The table includes 45,000 to 50,000 clones, more than 65% detected once. The CDR3 runs 15 residues. CDR1 and CDR2 (germline): SGHDN, FVKESK. The germline V and J ends were trimmed by 4 bases and 6 bases, with 18 bases remaining between them. This receptor was identified in an adult with an advanced solid tumor such as melanoma, head and neck, liver or kidney cancer. The chain links TRBV14 to TRBJ1-1; maybe TRBD1 (6 bases). This sample comprised CD4+ or CD8+ T cells sorted from blood, obtained in a trial of the OX40 agonist ivuxolimab. The CDR3 DNA is TGTGCCAGCAGCCCCTTGACAGGTCCGGGGGCTGAAGCTTTCTTT. It yields the protein CASSPLTGPGAEAFF.